Listed here are 22 T cell receptor beta chains from one sample, sequenced in a study of HIV-infected children after antiretroviral therapy interruption. As for treatment: PENTA 11 planned treatment interruption arm or continuous ART arm. RNA-based 3' RACE libraries used unique molecular identifiers. From the 3' RACE reads, TCRdb called clonotypes with MiXCR, one entry per CDR3 protein. The table includes about 40,000 distinct CDR3 sequences, approximately 6.1% detected once. The specimen was CD45RA+ CD4+ T cells from PBMCs, pooled from several time points, collected from a donor given antiretroviral therapy, either interrupted or continuous. The subset was: naive CD4+ CD45RA+ CD45RO- T cells. The receptors here all came from a pool of human donors with HIV.

Ten or more counts support this clonotype. The genes are TRBV13 and TRBJ1-2, with no clear D. CDR3 length: 13 amino acids. Germline CDR1 is PRHDT and CDR2 is FYEKMQ (reference sequence). V lost 8 bases and J 8 bases, leaving 18 bases between the germline ends. The CDR3 bases are TGTGCCAGCCGAGGTCCTCTATTGGGCGGCTACACCTTC. Protein sequence: CASRGPLLGGYTF.

This clonotype occurred a few times. The chain joins TRBV7-8 to TRBJ2-7; 7 positions agree with TRBD1. This CDR3 contains 18 residues. The germline V gene encodes CDR1 SGHVS and CDR2 FQNEAQ. The V gene end was trimmed by 7 bases and the J gene end by 4 bases; junction bases not matched to a gene: 22. The CDR3 is CASISLPRTGPTLYEQYF. For the CDR3, the DNA is TGTGCCAGCATTTCCCTTCCCCGGACAGGCCCTACTCTTTACGAGCAGTACTTC. Looking up the rest from reference TRBV7-8 and TRBJ2-7 gives the full variable domain: GAGVSQSPRYKVAKRGQDVALRCDPISGHVSLFWYQQALGQGPEFLTYFQNEAQLDKSGLPSDRFFAERPEGSVSTLKIQRTQQEDSAVYLCASISLPRTGPTLYEQYFGPGTRLTVT.

This clonotype was counted between two and nine times. A junction boundary mismatches the germline segment, possibly from a read error. This rearrangement joins TRBV19 to TRBJ1-4, with a tentative D call TRBD1 (6 bases). The germline gives CDR1 LNHDA, CDR2 SQIVND (reference sequence). The CDR3 runs to 13 residues. As DNA, the CDR3 is TGTGCCATAAGGGGGGGCGCCAACGAAAGATTATTTTTC. Its translation: CAIRGGANERLFF.

The sample holds many counts of this clonotype. The chain joins TRBV24-1 to TRBJ2-3, with no clear D. The CDR3 runs to 15 residues. Germline CDR1 reads KGHDR; CDR2 reads SFDVKD. V was shortened by 0 bases and J by 2 bases, with 8 bases between the two germline ends. Here the CDR3 reads CATSDLRVPTDTQYF. As DNA, the CDR3 is TGTGCCACCAGTGATTTGCGTGTACCCACAGATACGCAGTATTTT.

This clonotype appeared many times. The CDR3 region is CASSLRDRNPRVTEAFF. The CDR3 bases are TGCGCCAGCAGCTTGCGGGACAGGAACCCTCGGGTCACTGAAGCTTTCTTT. This rearrangement joins TRBV5-1 to TRBJ1-1; 8 bases line up with TRBD1. The CDR3 has 17 residues. Germline V gene lookup returns CDR1 SGHRS and CDR2 YFSETQ. The junction had 12 bases not matched to a gene; V was cut back by 1 base and J by 4 bases.

This clonotype was seen many times. J is TRBJ2-1 and V is TRBV6-5; D may correspond to TRBD1 or TRBD2 (5 bases each). Germline CDR1 is MNHEY and CDR2 is SVGAGI. The V gene lost 7 bases and the J gene lost 0 bases, with 13 bases spanning the gap. The CDR3 consists of 15 residues. CDR3 in amino acids: CASMYGASSYNEQFF. The CDR3 nucleotides read TGTGCCAGCATGTACGGGGCTAGCTCCTACAATGAGCAGTTCTTC.

This clonotype was recorded many times. CDR3 in DNA: TGTGCCAGCAGCCACCCGACTAGCGGGATCTACGAGCAGTACTTC. Its translation is CASSHPTSGIYEQYF. The rearrangement uses TRBV7-6 and TRBJ2-7; 11 nucleotides agree with TRBD2. The ends lost 5 bases at V and 3 bases at J; junction bases unmatched: 6. The V gene's germline CDR1 is SGHVS and CDR2 FNYEAQ. This CDR3 has 15 residues.

This clonotype was seen repeatedly, ten times or more. The chain employs TRBV25-1 and TRBJ1-5, with 11 positions matching TRBD1. CDR1 and CDR2 from the germline V gene are MGHDK and SYGVNS. J was trimmed by 2 bases and V by 6 bases; bases with no gene match: 6. The CDR3 contains 16 residues. For the CDR3, the DNA is TGTGCCAGCAGCGGACAGGGGGCTCTACGCAATCAGCCCCAGCATTTT. Residues: CASSGQGALRNQPQHF.

Many counts were recorded for this clonotype. This chain joins TRBV28 and TRBJ2-1; the D is unclear. V was clipped by 3 bases and J by 8 bases, with 11 bases between them. The CDR3 has 13 amino acids. Germline loops: CDR1 MDHEN, CDR2 SYDVKM. This CDR3 is CASSFLRRDEQFF. CDR3 coding DNA: TGTGCCAGCAGTTTTCTACGGCGTGATGAGCAGTTCTTC.

This clonotype was picked up many times. This chain uses TRBV18 with TRBJ1-4; D unresolved. This CDR3 is built from 14 residues. V was clipped by 3 bases and J by 12 bases, with 17 bases between them. CDR1 and CDR2 from the germline V gene are KGHSH and LQKENI. CDR3 sequence reads: CASSPSTKMSELFF. The CDR3 DNA reads as TGTGCCAGCTCACCGTCGACAAAAATGTCGGAACTGTTTTTT.

This clonotype was picked up a small number of times. The chain combines TRBV3-1 with TRBJ2-5, with TRBD2 matching 7 bases. V was pared by 1 base and J by 1 base, with 6 bases of the junction left unmatched. The V gene's germline CDR1 is LGHDT and CDR2 YNNKEL (reference sequence). This CDR3 is 16 amino acids long. The CDR3 region has the DNA TGTGCCAGCAGCCAAGCCCAGTCTAGCGGCCAAGAGACCCAGTACTTC. The encoded protein is CASSQAQSSGQETQYF.

This clonotype was counted a few times. A read error may account for a junction end that differs from germline. This chain joins TRBV12-3 or TRBV12-4 and TRBJ1-5; D call uncertain. This CDR3 spans 13 amino acids. In nucleotides, the CDR3 is TGTGCCAGCAGCTTAGAAGGGTTACAGCCCCAGCATTTT. As protein: CASSLEGLQPQHF.

The rearrangement links TRBV10-1 to TRBJ1-3; D unresolved. The V end was cut by 3 bases, the J end by 4 bases, with 7 bases between. Germline CDR1 reads WNHNN; CDR2 reads SYGVQD (reference sequence). CDR3 length equals 13 residues. In DNA form, the CDR3 reads TGCGCCAGCAGTGATCCACCAGGAAACACCATATATTTT. Its translation is CASSDPPGNTIYF.

This clonotype was counted a few times. The CDR3 nucleotides read TGCGCCAGCAGCCAGGGACGCCACCAAGAGACCCAGTACTTC. Amino acid sequence: CASSQGRHQETQYF. The chain carries TRBV5-1 and TRBJ2-5; tentatively, D is TRBD1 or TRBD2 (5 bases each). Trimming shortened V by 4 bases and J by 0 bases, and 10 bases separated the two germline ends. CDR3 length: 14 residues. Germline values: CDR1 SGHRS, CDR2 YFSETQ.

This clonotype showed up many times. The CDR3 loop is CSGLNTGELFF. CDR3 nucleotides: TGCAGCGGACTGAACACCGGGGAGCTGTTTTTT. The V and J genes are TRBV29-1 and TRBJ2-2; D not resolved. Germline CDR1 reads SQVTM; CDR2 reads ANQGSEA. This CDR3 contains 11 residues. Trimming shortened V by 7 bases and J by 1 base, and 4 bases separated the two germline ends.

This clonotype was counted between two and nine times. The rearrangement links TRBV7-9 to TRBJ2-7, with unresolved D. Germline CDR1 SEHNR, CDR2 FQNEAQ (reference sequence). V was pared by 5 bases and J by 4 bases, with 12 bases between. The CDR3 totals 13 residues. The chain's CDR3 is CASSIKLEYEQYF. In DNA form, the CDR3 reads TGTGCCAGCAGCATAAAATTGGAGTACGAGCAGTACTTC.

This clonotype has at least ten counts. The J gene is TRBJ2-7, the V gene TRBV12-3 or TRBV12-4; the match to TRBD2 covers 10 bases. The junction had 11 bases not matched to a gene; V was cut back by 3 bases and J by 12 bases. This CDR3 contains 14 residues. Here the CDR3 DNA reads TGTGCCAGCAGTTTGGGTAGCGGGGGGATCCCTACGTACTTC. Encoded protein: CASSLGSGGIPTYF.

This clonotype was recorded many times. The V gene is TRBV4-2, the J gene TRBJ1-5, with D perhaps TRBD1 (5 bases). Trimming removed 8 bases from V and 0 bases from J, with 11 bases in between. CDR1 and CDR2 from the germline V gene are LGHNA and YNFKEQ. The CDR3 length is 14 residues. The DNA of the CDR3 is TGTGCCAGCTCGGGGGGGAATAGCAATCAGCCCCAGCATTTT. This codes for CASSGGNSNQPQHF.

This clonotype was recorded many times. The chain combines TRBV12-3 or TRBV12-4 with TRBJ1-1; unclear D gene. V lost 5 bases to trimming and J lost 1 base, with 11 bases between them. This CDR3 is 14 amino acids long. CDR3 amino acids: CASSPRTANTEAFF. The CDR3, as DNA: TGTGCCAGCAGTCCCAGGACGGCGAACACTGAAGCTTTCTTT.

This clonotype was seen repeatedly, ten times or more. The chain is built from TRBV4-1 and TRBJ2-1; 9 nucleotides align to TRBD1. CDR1 and CDR2 (germline): MGHRA, YSYEKL. Trimming removed 2 bases from V and 2 bases from J; junction bases left unmatched: 4. The CDR3 is 16 residues long. CDR3 protein: CASSQPRQGAYNEQFF. The CDR3 DNA follows: TGCGCCAGCAGCCAACCCCGACAGGGGGCCTACAATGAGCAGTTCTTC.

The chain links TRBV5-1 to TRBJ2-7; tentatively, D is TRBD2 (6 bases). Germline V gene sequence: CDR1 SGHRS, CDR2 YFSETQ. This CDR3 comprises 15 residues. Trimming left V 4 bases short and J 3 bases short, with 17 bases between. The CDR3 loop reads CASSPNAGPVYEQYF. For the CDR3, the DNA is TGCGCCAGCAGCCCCAACGCGGGACCAGTCTACGAGCAGTACTTC.

This clonotype was counted at least ten times. The V gene is TRBV29-1, the J gene TRBJ2-1, with 7 bases identical to TRBD2. The CDR3 runs 15 residues. With V trimmed by 4 bases and J by 6 bases, 12 bases remained unmatched. The germline CDR1 and CDR2 sequences are SQVTM and ANQGSEA. The CDR3: CSVGRGTSGSNEQFF. In DNA form, the CDR3 reads TGCAGCGTTGGGCGGGGGACTTCGGGGAGCAATGAGCAGTTCTTC.